This TCR beta chain was captured in a study of T cells in Graves' hyperthyroidism and ophthalmopathy. Amplification yielded TCR beta CDR3 regions, with RNA transcripts as the source. Primed by the HTBI set, a first-round RT-PCR was run on the TCR CDR3. One entry per CDR3 protein results from TCRdb running MiXCR on the multiplex PCR reads. Of about 600,000 distinct CDR3 sequences listed, roughly 15% are singletons. Germline V gene lookup returns CDR1 KGHSH and CDR2 LQKENI. This CDR3 has 12 amino acids. Trimming stripped 5 bases from V and 8 bases from J, with 12 bases between. This clonotype was counted many times.

The sequencing sample was made of blood. This receptor was obtained from a woman aged 40 to 55 with Graves' ophthalmopathy. The rearrangement links TRBV18 to TRBJ1-2; tentative D call: TRBD1 (6 bases). Written as DNA, the CDR3 is TGTGCCAGCTCAGATTACAGGGACGGCTACACCTTC. It translates to CASSDYRDGYTF.